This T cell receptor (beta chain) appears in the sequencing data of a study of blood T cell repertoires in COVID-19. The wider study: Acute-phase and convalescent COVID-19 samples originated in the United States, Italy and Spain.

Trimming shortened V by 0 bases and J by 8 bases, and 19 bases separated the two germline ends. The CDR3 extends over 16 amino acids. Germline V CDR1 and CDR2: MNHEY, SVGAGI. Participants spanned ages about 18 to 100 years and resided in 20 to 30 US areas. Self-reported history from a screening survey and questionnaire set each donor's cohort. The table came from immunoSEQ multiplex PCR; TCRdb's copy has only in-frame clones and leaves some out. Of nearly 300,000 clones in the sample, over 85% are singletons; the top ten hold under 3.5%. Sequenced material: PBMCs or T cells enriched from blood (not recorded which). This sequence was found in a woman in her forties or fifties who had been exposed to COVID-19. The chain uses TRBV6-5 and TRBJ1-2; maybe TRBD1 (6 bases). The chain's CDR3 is CASSYSREGGAGGYTF. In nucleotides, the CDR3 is TGTGCCAGCAGTTACTCCAGGGAGGGGGGGGCTGGCGGCTACACCTTC.